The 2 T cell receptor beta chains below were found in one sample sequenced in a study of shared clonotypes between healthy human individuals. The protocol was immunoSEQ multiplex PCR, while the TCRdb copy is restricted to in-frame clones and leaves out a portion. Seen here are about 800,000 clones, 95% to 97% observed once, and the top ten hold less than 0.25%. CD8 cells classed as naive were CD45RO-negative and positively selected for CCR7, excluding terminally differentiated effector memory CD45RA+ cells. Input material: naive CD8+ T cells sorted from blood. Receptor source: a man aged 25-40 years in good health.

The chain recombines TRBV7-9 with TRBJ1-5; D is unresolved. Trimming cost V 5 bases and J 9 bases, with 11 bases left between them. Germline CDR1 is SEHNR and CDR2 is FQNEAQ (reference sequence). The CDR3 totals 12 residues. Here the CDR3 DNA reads TGTGCCAGCAGCCTTTCATTAGGGCCCCAGCATTTT. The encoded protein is CASSLSLGPQHF.

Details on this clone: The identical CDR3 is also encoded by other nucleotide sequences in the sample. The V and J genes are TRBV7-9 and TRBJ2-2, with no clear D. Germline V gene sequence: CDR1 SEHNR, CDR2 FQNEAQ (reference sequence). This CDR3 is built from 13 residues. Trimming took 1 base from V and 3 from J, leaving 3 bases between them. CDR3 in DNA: TGTGCCAGCAGCTTAGTTGACACCGGGGAGCTGTTTTTT. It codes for CASSLVDTGELFF.